This TCR beta chain was obtained from a study of blood T cell repertoires in COVID-19. Across the study: Some COVID-19 samples were acute and others convalescent; all came from the United States, Italy and Spain. The analysed material was cDNA or gDNA that came from T cells, B-cell-depleted T cells, or PBMCs.

Authors' methods: The authors estimated nucleated cell counts from reference gene primer amplification. Here immunoSEQ multiplex PCR was the method, and the copy in TCRdb shows in-frame clones only, minus some. That table is the source of V, J and clone size, and D and trimming were worked out from the DNA. The repertoire includes approximately 300,000 clones, approximately 86% of them detected once, and approximately 2.4% sits in the top ten. Trimming shortened V by 6 bases and J by 2 bases, and 13 bases separated the two germline ends. This CDR3 has 14 amino acids. The V gene's germline CDR1 is SGHTA and CDR2 FQGNSA.

Sequences were obtained from peripheral blood. The gene calls are TRBV7-2 and TRBJ1-1; perhaps TRBD1 as D (6 bases). This TCR was recovered from a man younger than 30 with active or convalescent COVID-19. The CDR3 DNA sequence: TGTGCCAGCAGAACCGGGACACTAAACACTGAAGCTTTCTTT. This sequence encodes CASRTGTLNTEAFF.